The rows below give T cell receptor beta chains drawn from one sample of a study of blood T cell repertoires in COVID-19. TCRdb's copy holds only in-frame clones and misses some; the assay was immunoSEQ multiplex PCR. Of under 200,000 clones listed, 80% to 95% were seen once; the top ten hold approximately 0.56%. Sequencing used peripheral blood. These receptors all stem from a man between 45 and 60 years old with acute or convalescent COVID-19. The CDR3 runs from the conserved cysteine through the conserved F or W. The D gene is left open where the match is weak. Clone size is given for some rows only: seen once, a few or many times, or a class if the clone is expanded.

v_gene	abundance	d_gene	j_gene	CDR3nt	CDR3aa
TRBV28	once	TRBD1	TRBJ2-5	TGTGCCAGCAGTATGGGACAGGGTCTGCAAGAGACCCAGTACTTC	CASSMGQGLQETQYF
TRBV7-9	.	.	TRBJ1-1	TGTGCCAGCAGCTTAAGGGGTTCTGAAGCTTTCTTT	CASSLRGSEAFF
TRBV18	.	.	TRBJ2-1	TGTGCCAGCTCACTCCAGGGATTGGGCACTTACAATGAGCAGTTCTTC	CASSLQGLGTYNEQFF
TRBV9	.	.	TRBJ1-2	TGTGCCAGCAGCGTAGAAGGGCAGGGCTGGGGCTACACCTTC	CASSVEGQGWGYTF
TRBV28	once	TRBD1	TRBJ1-5	TGTGCCAGCAGTTTAACAGGGGCCCTGCATTTT	CASSLTGALHF
TRBV20-1	.	.	TRBJ1-1	TGCAGTGCTACCGATTCCCCGGGAGCTTTCTTT	CSATDSPGAFF
TRBV27	.	.	TRBJ1-6	TGTGCCAGCAGTTTATCGGGGGGGGTTCCACCCCTCCACTTT	CASSLSGGVPPLHF
TRBV19	.	.	TRBJ2-2	TGTGCCAGTACCCCTAGGCAGGGGACCGGGGAGCTGTTTTTT	CASTPRQGTGELFF
TRBV5-1	.	.	TRBJ2-1	TGCGCCAGCAGCTTGGCGCCCAGGGACTACAATGAGCAGTTCTTC	CASSLAPRDYNEQFF
TRBV5-1	.	.	TRBJ2-3	TGCGCCAGCAGCTTGGCGGGCAGGGCCACAGATACGCAGTATTTT	CASSLAGRATDTQYF
TRBV6-5	.	TRBD1	TRBJ1-2	TGTGCCAGCAGTTACCCTACGGACAGGCTTAACTATGGCTACACCTTC	CASSYPTDRLNYGYTF
TRBV5-6	once	.	TRBJ1-2	TGTGCCAGCAGCTCGGTTCCCCTAGGCTATGGCTACACCTTC	CASSSVPLGYGYTF
TRBV7-6	.	.	TRBJ2-5	TGTGCCAGCAGCTTAGAGGGGCTAGCGTTGGGAGAGACCCAGTACTTC	CASSLEGLALGETQYF
TRBV20-1	.	TRBD1	TRBJ1-2	TGCAGTGCGTCAGGGGGCAGAGGCTACACCTTC	CSASGGRGYTF
TRBV7-6	.	TRBD1	TRBJ2-1	TGTGCCAGCAGCTTAGAGGCCCCACAGGGGGCGTGGAATGAGCAGTTCTTC	CASSLEAPQGAWNEQFF
TRBV7-9	.	.	TRBJ1-1	TGTGCCAGCAGCTTAGACGGGGGTAGCACTGAAGCTTTCTTT	CASSLDGGSTEAFF
TRBV2	.	.	TRBJ1-1	TGTGCCAGCAGTGGGGTAGTACAGGACACTGAAGCTTTCTTT	CASSGVVQDTEAFF
TRBV18	once	.	TRBJ1-4	TGTGCCAGCTCACCACTATTGGGCAGCTCTGCAACTAATGAAAAACTGTTTTTT	CASSPLLGSSATNEKLFF
TRBV28	.	.	TRBJ1-3	TGTGCCAGCAGTTTGAAGGGGAACGGGGGAAACACCATATATTTT	CASSLKGNGGNTIYF
TRBV19	once	TRBD2	TRBJ2-5	TGTGCCAGTAGTCAACTAGCGGGAAGTGAGACCCAGTACTTC	CASSQLAGSETQYF
TRBV6-1	.	.	TRBJ1-5	TGTGCCAGCAGTGAATTAGGACAGATTAGCAATCAGCCCCAGCATTTT	CASSELGQISNQPQHF
TRBV10-2	few	.	TRBJ2-1	TGCGCCAGCAGTGAGTGGGGGGAGGACTACAATGAGCAGTTCTTC	CASSEWGEDYNEQFF
TRBV18	.	TRBD2	TRBJ2-3	TGTGCCAGCTCACCACCGCGCGGGGGGGCCGCAGATACGCAGTATTTT	CASSPPRGGAADTQYF
TRBV5-4	.	TRBD1	TRBJ2-3	TGTGCCAGCAGCTTGACTACAGGGGCCTACACAGATACGCAGTATTTT	CASSLTTGAYTDTQYF
TRBV10-3	.	TRBD1	TRBJ2-1	TGTGCCATCAGTGAGTCACAGGGGTCCTTCTCCCATGAGCAGTTCTTC	CAISESQGSFSHEQFF
TRBV2	.	.	TRBJ2-1	TGTGCCAGCAGTGAAAGCGGGTACTACAATGAGCAGTTCTTC	CASSESGYYNEQFF
TRBV15	once	.	TRBJ2-3	TGTGCCACCAGCAGAGTGGAACGGGTAGGCACAGATACGCAGTATTTT	CATSRVERVGTDTQYF
TRBV9	.	TRBD1	TRBJ2-1	TGTGCCAGCAGCGGCACCGGGACAGGATACAATGAGCAGTTCTTC	CASSGTGTGYNEQFF
TRBV21-1	.	.	TRBJ1-1	TGTGCCAGCAGCAAAGGTATGGGGGCGCGAGACACTGAAGCTTTCTTT	CASSKGMGARDTEAFF
TRBV18	.	.	TRBJ2-1	TGTGCCAGCTCACCCGCCACTAGTAGCTGGCAGTTCTTC	CASSPATSSWQFF
TRBV28	.	.	TRBJ1-1	TGTGCCAGCAGTTTATGGCAGGCCGAAGCTTTCTTT	CASSLWQAEAFF
TRBV27	.	TRBD1	TRBJ1-6	TGTGCCAGCAGTTCGGGACAGGGTGGCTATTCACCCCTCCACTTT	CASSSGQGGYSPLHF
TRBV4-1	.	.	TRBJ1-5	TGCGCCAGCAGCCAACAAGGGGCTGCTTTTCAGCCCCAGCATTTT	CASSQQGAAFQPQHF
TRBV6-5	.	TRBD1	TRBJ1-2	TGTGCCAGCAGTTTCGCTGGACAGGCACGTCGGTATGGCTACACCTTC	CASSFAGQARRYGYTF
TRBV11-2	.	.	TRBJ1-1	TGTGCCAGCAGCTTTGACAGCAACACTGAAGCTTTCTTT	CASSFDSNTEAFF
TRBV6-5	.	.	TRBJ1-4	TGTGCCAGCAGTTCCCGTGAGGGTGAGGGAAAACTGTTTTTT	CASSSREGEGKLFF
TRBV10-3	.	.	TRBJ2-3	TGTGCCTCCAAGGAGCGGGCGACAGATACGCAGTATTTT	CASKERATDTQYF
TRBV5-8	.	.	TRBJ1-1	TGTGCCAGCAGCTTGGCCTTGGTACAGAGGAACACTGAAGCTTTCTTT	CASSLALVQRNTEAFF
TRBV3-1/TRBV3-2	.	TRBD2	TRBJ2-1	TGTGCCAGCAGCCAAGATGCGGGGGACAATGAGCAGTTCTTC	CASSQDAGDNEQFF
TRBV6-5	.	TRBD1	TRBJ1-6	TGTGCCAGCACCAGGACAGGGCAAAATTCACCCCTCCACTTT	CASTRTGQNSPLHF
TRBV28	.	TRBD2	TRBJ2-7	TGTGCCGGGGGAGGGACTCGGGTTCGCGAGCAGTACTTC	CAGGGTRVREQYF
TRBV6-5	.	.	TRBJ2-1	TGTGCCAGCATCCGGGACTTCAACAATGAGCAGTTCTTC	CASIRDFNNEQFF
TRBV7-3	once	TRBD2	TRBJ2-5	TGTGCCAGCAGCTTTGGACTAGCGGGGGGGCAAGAGACCCAGTACTTC	CASSFGLAGGQETQYF
TRBV6-2/TRBV6-3	.	TRBD2	TRBJ2-1	TGTGCCAGCAGTTATTCGGTGACTAGCAGGAACAATGAGCAGTTCTTC	CASSYSVTSRNNEQFF
TRBV18	once	.	TRBJ1-2	TGTGCCAGCTCACCCCCCGCGGGCAACTATGGCTACACCTTC	CASSPPAGNYGYTF
TRBV2	few	.	TRBJ1-1	TGTGCCAGCAGTGGCGGGAGGATCACTGAAGCTTTCTTT	CASSGGRITEAFF
TRBV9	.	TRBD2	TRBJ2-7	TGTGCCAGCAGCGTAGAAGCAGCGGGGTACGAGCAGTACTTC	CASSVEAAGYEQYF
TRBV3-1/TRBV3-2	.	.	TRBJ1-3	TGTGCCAGCAGCCAAGCCCCTGGGGGGGGGACTGGAAACACCATATATTTT	CASSQAPGGGTGNTIYF
TRBV11-2	.	.	TRBJ2-2	TGTGCCAGCAGACGGGTGGCCGGGGAGCTGTTTTTT	CASRRVAGELFF
TRBV4-2	.	TRBD2	TRBJ2-3	TGTGCCAGCAGCCAAGTTAGTCCAGCGGGATCCTCAGATACGCAGTATTTT	CASSQVSPAGSSDTQYF
TRBV6-5	.	.	TRBJ2-4	TGTGCCAGCCGGGTACATGTAAACATTCAGTACTTC	CASRVHVNIQYF
TRBV9	.	.	TRBJ1-2	TGTGCCAGCAGCAGCTACGACAGATATGGCTACACCTTC	CASSSYDRYGYTF
TRBV4-3	.	TRBD1	TRBJ1-2	TGCGCCAGCAGCCAGGGGGACAGCACGATCTATGGCTACACCTTC	CASSQGDSTIYGYTF
TRBV7-3	.	TRBD1	TRBJ2-3	TGTGCCAGCAGCGGAAGGACAGGACGAGGGGATACGCAGTATTTT	CASSGRTGRGDTQYF
TRBV19	.	TRBD1	TRBJ2-1	TGTGCCAGTAGTCTAGGACAGGGGGTTTACAATGAGCAGTTCTTC	CASSLGQGVYNEQFF